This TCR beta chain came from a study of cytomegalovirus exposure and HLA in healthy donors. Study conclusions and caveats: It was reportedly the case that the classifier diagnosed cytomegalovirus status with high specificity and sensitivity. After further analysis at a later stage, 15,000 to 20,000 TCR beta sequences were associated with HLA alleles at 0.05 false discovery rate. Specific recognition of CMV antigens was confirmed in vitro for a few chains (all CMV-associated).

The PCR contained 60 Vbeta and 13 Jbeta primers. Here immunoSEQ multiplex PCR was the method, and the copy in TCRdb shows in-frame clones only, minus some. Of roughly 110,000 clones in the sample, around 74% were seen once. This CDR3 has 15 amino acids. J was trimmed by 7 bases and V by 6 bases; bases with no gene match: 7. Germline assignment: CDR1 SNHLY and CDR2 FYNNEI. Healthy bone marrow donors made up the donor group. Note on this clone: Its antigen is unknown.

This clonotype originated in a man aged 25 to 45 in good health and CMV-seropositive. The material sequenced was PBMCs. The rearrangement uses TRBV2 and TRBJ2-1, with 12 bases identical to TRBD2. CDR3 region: CASSPGLAGSNEQFF. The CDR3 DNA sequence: TGTGCCAGCAGCCCCGGACTAGCGGGGAGTAATGAGCAGTTCTTC.